The 22 T cell receptor beta chains below come from one sample, sequenced in a study of shared clonotypes between healthy human individuals. Sequenced by immunoSEQ multiplex PCR; TCRdb stores in-frame clones only, minus some. Seen here are approximately 340,000 clones, less than 85% observed once, and the top ten hold 10% to 13%. Sequencing was performed on memory CD4+ T cells sorted from blood. Subset in this sample: CD45RA-negative fraction. These receptors originate from a man in his thirties or forties in good health.

This clone was detected a few times. The gene calls are TRBV7-2 and TRBJ2-1, with 7 positions matching TRBD1. CDR3 length equals 15 residues. Per germline, CDR1 SGHTA and CDR2 FQGNSA. V gave up 5 bases and J gave up 6 bases; unmatched junction bases: 10. CDR3 amino acids: CASSPTRDSLNEQFF. In DNA, the CDR3 is TGTGCCAGCAGCCCGACCAGGGACAGCCTCAATGAGCAGTTCTTC.

J is TRBJ1-2 and V is TRBV14; D gene ambiguous. Deletions cut 1 base from V and 7 bases from J, with 4 bases between. This CDR3 spans 11 amino acids. Germline assignment: CDR1 SGHDN and CDR2 FVKESK. In nucleotides, the CDR3 is TGTGCCAGCAGCCAAGGGATTGGCTACACCTTC. This gives the protein CASSQGIGYTF.

Concerning this clone: A much larger clone differs by one base, so this may be a read error. The chain employs TRBV10-3 and TRBJ2-2; no firm D call. The CDR3 length is 13 residues. The V gene's germline CDR1 is ENHRY and CDR2 SYGVKD. As DNA, the CDR3 is TGTGCCAGCAGTTACCAGGACACCGGGGAGCTGTTTTTT. This translates into CASSYQDTGELFF.

To note about this clone: The junction departs from germline at one end; a sequencing error may be responsible. The gene calls are TRBV27 and TRBJ1-2, with D unclear. The CDR3 has 13 residues. Per the germline V gene, CDR1 is MNHEY and CDR2 is SMNVEV (reference sequence). The CDR3 nucleotides read TGTGCCAGCAGGTTATTGTCGGGCTATGGCTACACCTTC. Translating gives CASRLLSGYGYTF.

The V gene is TRBV6-9, the J gene TRBJ2-7; D gene ambiguous. V was clipped by 7 bases and J by 5 bases, with 12 bases between them. Germline loops: CDR1 MNHGY, CDR2 SVAAGI. The CDR3 has 12 amino acids. The CDR3 DNA follows: TGTGCCAGCAAGAAGTGGGATAACGAGCAGTACTTC. Protein product: CASKKWDNEQYF.

V usage is TRBV9 and J usage is TRBJ1-5, with 11 positions matching TRBD1. V was clipped by 3 bases and J by 5 bases; unmatched bases: 1. Germline V CDR1 and CDR2: SGDLS, YYNGEE. The length of the CDR3 is 14 residues. The CDR3 is CASSGGQGDQPQHF. Here the CDR3 DNA reads TGTGCCAGCAGCGGGGGACAGGGGGATCAGCCCCAGCATTTT.

This chain links TRBV2 with TRBJ1-2; D perhaps matches TRBD1 (5 bases). With 2 bases removed from V and 4 bases from J, the gap between germline ends came to 11 bases. The CDR3 is 14 residues long. The germline V gene encodes CDR1 SNHLY and CDR2 FYNNEI. This CDR3 is CASSEKRGGYGYTF. CDR3 DNA sequence: TGTGCCAGCAGTGAAAAGAGGGGCGGCTATGGCTACACCTTC.

This chain connects TRBV5-1 to TRBJ1-4, with a weak D call TRBD1 (6 bases). The CDR3 runs to 15 residues. V lost 0 bases to trimming and J lost 6 bases, with 12 bases between them. The germline V gene has CDR1 SGHRS and CDR2 YFSETQ. CDR3 in DNA: TGCGCCAGCAGCTTGGAGGGGACACCCGATGAAAAACTGTTTTTT. The encoded protein is CASSLEGTPDEKLFF.

In this sample, this clone turned up once. Possible read error: a much larger clone is one base away. This sequence joins TRBV6-5 and TRBJ1-2; TRBD1 matches 10 bases. Germline V gene sequence: CDR1 MNHEY, CDR2 SVGAGI. V gave up 5 bases and J gave up 4 bases; unmatched junction bases: 1. The CDR3 is 13 residues long. The CDR3 loop is CASSGQGGYGYTF. The CDR3 DNA is TGTGCCAGCAGTGGACAGGGGGGCTATGGCTACACCTTC.

This rearrangement joins TRBV11-2 to TRBJ2-5; possibly TRBD1 for D (6 bases). In germline, CDR1 is SGHAT, CDR2 FQNNGV. V lost 5 bases and J 1 base, leaving 11 bases between the germline ends. CDR3 length equals 14 residues. In DNA form, the CDR3 reads TGTGCCAGCAGCCAATTAGGGGGCCAAGAGACCCAGTACTTC. Its translation is CASSQLGGQETQYF.

The chain combines TRBV27 with TRBJ1-1; D is uncertain. Trimming took off 5 bases at V and 2 bases at J, with 12 bases between the two ends. The CDR3 runs 14 residues. CDR1 MNHEY and CDR2 SMNVEV come from the germline V gene (reference sequence). The CDR3 spells CASSLGQYNTEAFF. DNA for the CDR3: TGTGCCAGCAGTCTAGGGCAGTATAACACTGAAGCTTTCTTT.

The chain couples TRBV29-1 to TRBJ2-1, with TRBD2 matching 12 bases. Trimming cost V 6 bases and J 2 bases; bases outside gene matches: 8. Looked up from germline, CDR1 is SQVTM and CDR2 is ANQGSEA. The CDR3 runs to 16 residues. As DNA, the CDR3 is TGCAGCGTGTTACTAGCGGGAGGCAGCCCCTACAATGAGCAGTTCTTC. Its protein is CSVLLAGGSPYNEQFF.

Note on this clone: The sample contains more than one DNA sequence encoding this CDR3. The V and J genes are TRBV6-5 and TRBJ1-5; the match to TRBD1 covers 8 bases. Trimming cost V 6 bases and J 4 bases; bases outside gene matches: 2. The CDR3 runs 13 residues. Per the germline V gene, CDR1 is MNHEY and CDR2 is SVGAGI. CDR3 bases: TGTGCCAGCAGCAGGGGGCGAAATCAGCCCCAGCATTTT. This translates into CASSRGRNQPQHF.

V usage is TRBV28 and J usage is TRBJ1-2, with TRBD1 matching over 7 bases. Per the germline V gene, CDR1 is MDHEN and CDR2 is SYDVKM. With 6 bases clipped from V and 5 bases from J, the junction kept 9 bases outside the gene matches. CDR3 length: 14 residues. Written as DNA, the CDR3 is TGTGCCAGCAGAACAGGGGCCGGGGCGTATGGCTACACCTTC. This codes for CASRTGAGAYGYTF.

This chain uses TRBV19 with TRBJ1-1; D gene ambiguous. Trimming left V 4 bases short and J 4 bases short, with 16 bases between. CDR3 size: 15 residues. Per the germline V gene, CDR1 is LNHDA and CDR2 is SQIVND (reference sequence). CDR3 coding DNA: TGTGCCAGTAGTAGCTTGAACAGTAGGGTCACTGAAGCTTTCTTT. Its protein is CASSSLNSRVTEAFF.

There are a few counts of this clone. The chain employs TRBV11-2 and TRBJ2-1; D call uncertain. V lost 3 bases, J lost 5 bases, and 11 bases lay in between. The CDR3 loop spans 14 amino acids. Germline values: CDR1 SGHAT, CDR2 FQNNGV. The CDR3 nucleotides read TGTGCCAGCAGCTTGATACTATCCAACAATGAGCAGTTCTTC. Amino acid sequence: CASSLILSNNEQFF.

The gene calls are TRBV30 and TRBJ2-5; a weak D match, TRBD2 (5 bases). The CDR3 contains 13 residues. The germline V gene encodes CDR1 GTSNPN and CDR2 SVGIG (reference sequence). The V end lost 4 bases, the J end lost 3 bases, and 12 bases lay between the germline ends. The CDR3 DNA sequence: TGTGCCTGGAATAAGCTAGCAGAAGAGACCCAGTACTTC. Its translation: CAWNKLAEETQYF.

This chain joins TRBV4-1 and TRBJ2-1, with D maybe TRBD2 (5 bases). Per the germline V gene, CDR1 is MGHRA and CDR2 is YSYEKL. V gave up 1 base and J gave up 5 bases, with 9 bases separating them. The CDR3 length is 14 residues. The CDR3 sequence is CASSQVYGNNEQFF. CDR3 nucleotides: TGCGCCAGCAGCCAAGTTTACGGGAACAATGAGCAGTTCTTC.

This sequence joins TRBV28 and TRBJ2-5, with 14 nucleotides matching TRBD2. The germline CDR1 and CDR2 sequences are MDHEN and SYDVKM. The CDR3 has 17 amino acids. V was pared by 6 bases and J by 5 bases, with 11 bases of the junction left unmatched. The CDR3 bases are TGTGCCAGCAGGACCCGGACTAGCGGGAGGAGGTCGGAGACCCAGTACTTC. Translation: CASRTRTSGRRSETQYF.

V is TRBV4-1 and J is TRBJ1-2; D not certain. Trimming shortened V by 1 base and J by 4 bases, and 10 bases separated the two germline ends. Germline values: CDR1 MGHRA, CDR2 YSYEKL. The CDR3 covers 14 residues. DNA of the CDR3: TGCGCCAGCAGCCAAGGCGAGTGGTCCTATGGCTACACCTTC. Its translation: CASSQGEWSYGYTF.

The V gene is TRBV2, the J gene TRBJ2-7; 12 bases fit TRBD1. This CDR3 has 15 residues. The J segment lost 1 base and the V segment lost 4 bases, leaving 2 bases of the junction unmatched. Germline assignment: CDR1 SNHLY and CDR2 FYNNEI. The CDR3 region is CASSAGQGASYEQYF. In DNA form, the CDR3 reads TGTGCCAGCAGTGCGGGACAGGGGGCGTCCTACGAGCAGTACTTC.

The chain combines TRBV2 with TRBJ1-5, with D possibly being TRBD1 (6 bases). The length of the CDR3 is 13 residues. V lost 5 bases and J 5 bases, leaving 10 bases between the germline ends. Germline V CDR1 and CDR2: SNHLY, FYNNEI. The CDR3, as DNA: TGTGCCAGCAGTCGTTACAGGGATCAGCCCCAGCATTTT. As protein: CASSRYRDQPQHF.